The rows below give T cell receptor beta chains drawn from one sample of a study of Ad26.COV2.S vaccination and SARS-CoV-2 variants. The method was immunoSEQ multiplex PCR; TCRdb's version includes in-frame clones alone and lacks a portion of them. The profile shows fewer than 500,000 clones, around 91% of them singletons. The sequencing used peripheral blood, collected in a trial of Ad26.COV2.S vaccine versus placebo. These TCRs come from a person aged 18-65 years who received the Ad26.COV2.S COVID-19 vaccine or a placebo. CDR3s include the opening cysteine and the closing phenylalanine or tryptophan. The D gene is left open where the match is weak. Size is omitted from some rows. Given values are once, few, many or a class for expanded clones.

NA	TRBV28	NA	TRBJ2-3	CASSLGGIRSDTQYF	TGTGCCAGCAGTTTAGGGGGCATTCGATCAGATACGCAGTATTTT
NA	TRBV6-4	NA	TRBJ2-7	CASSDLPGHRHEQYF	TGTGCCAGCAGTGACTTACCGGGACATAGACACGAGCAGTACTTC
TRBD1	TRBV5-1	NA	TRBJ1-4	CASSTGQGTEKLFF	TGCGCCAGCAGCACGGGACAGGGTACCGAAAAACTGTTTTTT
NA	TRBV7-9	few	TRBJ2-7	CASSNNYEQYF	TGTGCCAGCAGTAATAACTACGAGCAGTACTTC
TRBD2	TRBV24-1	NA	TRBJ2-2	CATSGTTSGTTGELFF	TGTGCCACCAGTGGTACGACTAGCGGGACCACCGGGGAGCTGTTTTTT
TRBD2	TRBV11-2	once	TRBJ2-3	CASSLASLAGRTDTQYF	TGTGCCAGCAGCTTAGCTTCCCTAGCGGGCCGCACAGATACGCAGTATTTT
NA	TRBV28	NA	TRBJ2-2	CASSLVGGTGELFF	TGTGCCAGCAGTTTAGTGGGAGGCACCGGGGAGCTGTTTTTT
NA	TRBV11-2	once	TRBJ1-5	CASSSNAGATLPQHF	TGTGCCAGCAGCTCAAATGCGGGGGCGACGTTGCCCCAGCATTTT
TRBD1	TRBV6-2/TRBV6-3	NA	TRBJ1-5	CASSPRQGSGQPQHF	TGTGCCAGCAGCCCGCGACAGGGTTCGGGTCAGCCCCAGCATTTT
NA	TRBV6-5	NA	TRBJ2-4	CASSYVPLAKNIQYF	TGTGCCAGCAGTTACGTTCCCCTAGCCAAAAACATTCAGTACTTC
NA	TRBV5-6	NA	TRBJ2-2	CASSPHDRQGFGELFF	TGTGCCAGCAGCCCCCACGACAGGCAGGGGTTCGGGGAGCTGTTTTTT
TRBD1	TRBV28	NA	TRBJ1-1	CASSTPGTGNTEAFF	TGTGCCAGCAGTACGCCCGGGACAGGGAACACTGAAGCTTTCTTT
TRBD2	TRBV2	NA	TRBJ2-3	CASGPAGEVDTQYF	TGTGCCAGCGGTCCAGCGGGGGAAGTAGATACGCAGTATTTT
NA	TRBV13	NA	TRBJ1-1	CASSLALRQASRTEAFF	TGTGCCAGCAGCTTAGCCCTCCGGCAGGCTTCACGCACTGAAGCTTTCTTT
NA	TRBV24-1	NA	TRBJ2-1	CATASTRKLVNEQFF	TGTGCCACTGCCTCGACACGAAAACTAGTCAATGAGCAGTTCTTC
NA	TRBV28	NA	TRBJ1-1	CASSNPRARSTEAFF	TGTGCCAGCAGTAACCCCCGGGCCCGTAGCACTGAAGCTTTCTTT
NA	TRBV7-2	NA	TRBJ2-1	CASSPPNRVYNEQFF	TGTGCCAGCAGCCCCCCAAACAGGGTCTACAATGAGCAGTTCTTC
TRBD1	TRBV6-4	NA	TRBJ2-1	CASSDSRTGDLISYNEQFF	TGTGCCAGCAGTGACTCGAGGACAGGGGATCTGATCTCCTACAATGAGCAGTTCTTC
NA	TRBV29-1	NA	TRBJ2-3	CSAGQIPDTQYF	TGCAGCGCTGGACAGATTCCCGATACGCAGTATTTT
TRBD2	TRBV20-1	NA	TRBJ2-3	CSASSSGTTADTQYF	TGCAGTGCTAGTTCTAGCGGGACGACGGCTGATACGCAGTATTTT
TRBD2	TRBV27	NA	TRBJ2-1	CASRVISGRGNEQFF	TGTGCCAGCAGGGTAATTAGCGGGAGGGGCAATGAGCAGTTCTTC
TRBD1	TRBV13	NA	TRBJ2-1	CASTSSSTDRGSYNEQFF	TGTGCCAGCACCTCGTCCTCTACAGACAGGGGCTCCTACAATGAGCAGTTCTTC
TRBD2	TRBV2	NA	TRBJ2-7	CASSRTSGSYEQYF	TGTGCCAGCAGCAGGACTAGCGGGAGTTACGAGCAGTACTTC